The source of this TCR beta chain is a study of blood T cell repertoires in COVID-19. Study information: Some COVID-19 samples were acute and others convalescent; all came from the United States, Italy and Spain. PBMCs, B-cell-depleted T cells, or T cells were the source of the cDNA or gDNA that made up the material.

Original processing notes: Amplification of reference gene primers provided the estimated nucleated cell counts. Using immunoSEQ multiplex PCR, the repertoire was profiled, and TCRdb retains in-frame clones only, with some absent. V and J calls and clone size are those listed in that table; D and trimming were worked out from the DNA. The table lists about 170,000 clones, 70% to 90% of them singletons, with more than 6.5% in the top ten. This sequence was found in a woman older than 75 in a cohort sampled during active or convalescent COVID-19. The sample taken for sequencing was peripheral blood.

CDR3 DNA: TGTGCCAGCAACCTTCAGGGAGGGAAAGCTTTCTTT. Translating gives CASNLQGGKAFF. The chain has TRBV12-3 or TRBV12-4 and TRBJ1-1, with TRBD1 as a possible D gene (5 bases). The CDR3 consists of 12 residues. V was pared by 7 bases and J by 9 bases, with 15 bases between.